This TCR beta chain was observed in a study of human T cells and chemical hapten exposure. For the study at large: Patch tests applied 0.01% DPC to the upper back, read at 6 days.

One entry per CDR3 protein, called by TCRdb with MiXCR from the RACE reads. Of tens of thousands of distinct CDR3 sequences in the sample, 11% were seen once. The germline V gene encodes CDR1 LNHDA and CDR2 SQIVND (reference sequence). The ends were cut back, 7 bases at V and 2 bases at J, with 16 bases in the middle. CDR3 size: 15 residues. The time point denotes: pre-sensitization, week 0. The treatment denotes: therapeutic diphenylcyclopropenone sensitization with weekly scalp DPC. Extraction yielded total RNA from whole blood (unfractionated). Study-level points and caveats: Because they had alopecia, donors may respond immunologically unlike healthy people. Controls formed significantly fewer large CDR3 similarity clusters than expanded TCRs did.

This clonotype was observed a few times. Antigen unknown. Sequencing was performed on whole blood, taken in connection with sensitization to the hapten diphenylcyclopropenone (DPC). The rearrangement links TRBV19 to TRBJ2-3; D may match TRBD1 or TRBD2 (5 bases each). This TCR was recovered from a woman in her thirties or forties with alopecia areata. Some clones in this sample may be carry-over from other donors' samples. The CDR3 sequence is CASTLMGEPTDTQYF. In nucleotides, the CDR3 is TGTGCCAGTACCTTGATGGGGGAGCCCACAGATACGCAGTATTTT.